A single sample is the source of the 30 T cell receptor beta chains below, sequenced in a study of T cell responses to AZD1222 COVID-19 vaccine. Profiling relied on immunoSEQ multiplex PCR, and the TCRdb table lists in-frame clones only, not all of them. The sample holds about 100,000 clones, 70% to 90% seen once. The material was peripheral blood, obtained 28 days after the second AZD1222 dose. The source is an adult who received the AZD1222 COVID-19 vaccine.

V is TRBV18 and J is TRBJ1-2, with 8 bases lining up with TRBD1. Germline CDR1 reads KGHSH; CDR2 reads LQKENI. The CDR3 is made up of 13 amino acids. V was pared by 3 bases and J by 4 bases, with 1 base of the junction left unmatched. For the CDR3, the DNA is TGTGCCAGCTCACCGGACAGGGTCTATGGCTACACCTTC. This translates into CASSPDRVYGYTF.

This clone has only one observation. V usage is TRBV6-1 and J usage is TRBJ1-1; TRBD1 is a possible D gene (6 bases). There are 17 residues in the CDR3. Germline values: CDR1 MNHNS, CDR2 SASEGT. Trimming cost V 3 bases and J 0 bases, with 17 bases left between them. The CDR3 coding sequence is TGTGCCAGCAGTGACCCTAGGACAGAAAGACTGAACACTGAAGCTTTCTTT. This codes for CASSDPRTERLNTEAFF.

The chain has TRBV10-2 and TRBJ1-5; D gene ambiguous. From germline, CDR1 is WSHSY and CDR2 SAAADI. The CDR3 contains 13 residues. The V end was cut by 3 bases, the J end by 7 bases, with 10 bases between. The CDR3: CASSDYGGQPQHF. Written as DNA, the CDR3 is TGCGCCAGCAGTGATTACGGAGGACAGCCCCAGCATTTT.

The chain recombines TRBV14 with TRBJ2-7; 12 bases match TRBD1. CDR3 length: 16 residues. In germline, CDR1 is SGHDN, CDR2 FVKESK. J gave up 6 bases and V 1 base, and 7 bases lay outside the gene matches. The CDR3 region is CASSQGGDRGLGEQYF. The CDR3, as DNA: TGTGCCAGCAGCCAAGGAGGGGACAGGGGGCTTGGCGAGCAGTACTTC.

V is TRBV5-1 and J is TRBJ1-1; TRBD1 is a possible D gene (6 bases). This CDR3 comprises 13 residues. The V gene's germline CDR1 is SGHRS and CDR2 YFSETQ. V lost 4 bases to trimming and J lost 0 bases, with 7 bases between them. The CDR3 reads CASSEGVNTEAFF. CDR3 DNA: TGCGCCAGCAGCGAGGGGGTGAACACTGAAGCTTTCTTT.

J is TRBJ2-3 and V is TRBV5-1; no clear D. The CDR3 is made up of 13 amino acids. V lost 6 bases and J 10 bases, leaving 18 bases between the germline ends. Germline V gene lookup returns CDR1 SGHRS and CDR2 YFSETQ. The CDR3 bases are TGCGCCAGCACCCCGTCCCCAGAAGAGGCGCAGTATTTT. It codes for CASTPSPEEAQYF.

This rearrangement joins TRBV27 to TRBJ1-2; 9 bases agree with TRBD1. The CDR3 is 17 amino acids. V dropped 2 bases and J dropped 4; count of bases not matched to a gene: 11. Germline assignment: CDR1 MNHEY and CDR2 SMNVEV (reference sequence). The CDR3 bases are TGTGCCAGCAGTTTAACGGGACCGGGACAGGGATTCTATGGCTACACCTTC. Translating gives CASSLTGPGQGFYGYTF.

The rearrangement uses TRBV21-1 and TRBJ1-6; the table's D call, TRBD1, has no DNA check behind it. TRBV21-1 is shown as a pseudogene. The CDR3 totals 15 residues. This CDR3 reads CASSKARQGNSPLHF. CDR3 nucleotide sequence: TGTGCCAGCAGCAAAGCGCGACAGGGGAATTCACCCCTCCACTTT.

The rearrangement joins TRBV5-6 to TRBJ1-1; D remains ambiguous. Germline V gene data show CDR1 as SGHDT and CDR2 as YYEEEE. The CDR3 sequence is 15 residues long. V was shortened by 4 bases and J by 6 bases, with 19 bases between the two germline ends. The CDR3 loop is CASSLGGGIVAEAFF. The CDR3 DNA follows: TGTGCCAGCAGCCTAGGTGGAGGGATCGTAGCTGAAGCTTTCTTT.

The chain is built from TRBV7-8 and TRBJ1-3; possible D gene TRBD1, 5 bases. Trimming left V 1 base short and J 1 base short, with 11 bases between. This CDR3 is built from 16 residues. The germline CDR1 and CDR2 sequences are SGHVS and FQNEAQ. Here the CDR3 reads CASSLGSPGSGNTIYF. The CDR3 DNA is TGTGCCAGCAGCTTAGGATCGCCAGGGTCTGGAAACACCATATATTTT.

The V and J genes are TRBV5-4 and TRBJ1-6; 7 positions agree with TRBD1. Trimming removed 0 bases from V and 7 bases from J; junction bases left unmatched: 1. The germline V gene encodes CDR1 SGHNT and CDR2 YYREEE (reference sequence). The length of the CDR3 is 14 residues. The CDR3 region is CASSLDRGNSPLHF. The CDR3 DNA follows: TGTGCCAGCAGCTTGGACAGGGGAAATTCACCCCTCCACTTT. The variable domain in full, completed from reference TRBV5-4 and TRBJ1-6, reads ETGVTQSPTHLIKTRGQQVTLRCSSQSGHNTVSWYQQALGQGPQFIFQYYREEENGRGNFPPRFSGLQFPNYSSELNVNALELDDSALYLCASSLDRGNSPLHFGNGTRLTVT.

V gene TRBV3-1 (or the pseudogene TRBV3-2) combines with J gene TRBJ1-2; 10 positions agree with TRBD1. There are 15 residues in the CDR3. J gave up 5 bases and V 0 bases, and 3 bases lay outside the gene matches. The germline V gene has CDR1 LGHDT and CDR2 YNNKEL (reference sequence). The CDR3 DNA reads TGTGCCAGCAGCCAAGAGACAGGGGGCGCGTATGGCTACACCTTC. This encodes CASSQETGGAYGYTF.

J is TRBJ2-1 and V is TRBV7-2, with TRBD2 as a possible D gene (6 bases). The CDR3 length is 16 residues. CDR1 SGHTA and CDR2 FQGNSA come from the germline V gene. Trimming cost V 1 base and J 4 bases, with 14 bases left between them. The CDR3 nucleotides read TGTGCCAGCAGCTTAGATGGGGCGGGGCGGTACAATGAGCAGTTCTTC. Protein: CASSLDGAGRYNEQFF. Complete variable domain (other parts from reference TRBV7-2 and TRBJ2-1): GAGVSQSPSNKVTEKGKDVELRCDPISGHTALYWYRQSLGQGLEFLIYFQGNSAPDKSGLPSDRFSAERTGGSVSTLTIQRTQQEDSAVYLCASSLDGAGRYNEQFFGPGTRLTVL.

This clone was counted between two and nine times. The rearrangement uses TRBV14 and TRBJ2-7, with 7 bases lining up with TRBD1. The CDR3 sequence is 16 residues long. Trimming cost V 1 base and J 3 bases; bases outside gene matches: 9. The germline V gene has CDR1 SGHDN and CDR2 FVKESK. CDR3 residues: CASSQAYLGDSYEQYF. The CDR3 nucleotides read TGTGCCAGCAGCCAAGCCTACCTCGGGGACAGCTACGAGCAGTACTTC.

This clone was found once. The chain recombines TRBV10-3 with TRBJ1-3; D not certain. Germline CDR1 reads ENHRY; CDR2 reads SYGVKD. Trimming stripped 4 bases from V and 0 bases from J, with 7 bases between. The CDR3 contains 14 residues. This CDR3 is CAISGTSSGNTIYF. Written as DNA, the CDR3 is TGTGCCATCAGTGGGACTAGCTCTGGAAACACCATATATTTT.

This chain joins TRBV7-2 and TRBJ2-7, with 15 bases fitting TRBD2. The J segment lost 5 bases and the V segment lost 5 bases, leaving 7 bases of the junction unmatched. Germline V gene sequence: CDR1 SGHTA, CDR2 FQGNSA. The length of the CDR3 is 16 residues. The CDR3 region is CASSPPGLAGGNEQYF. Here the CDR3 DNA reads TGTGCCAGCAGCCCGCCGGGACTAGCGGGGGGTAACGAGCAGTACTTC.

The rearrangement uses TRBV28 and TRBJ2-5; 11 nucleotides align to TRBD1. V lost 5 bases, J lost 2 bases, and 7 bases stayed unmatched. The CDR3 has 16 residues. The germline V gene encodes CDR1 MDHEN and CDR2 SYDVKM. CDR3 region: CASSVPGQGDQETQYF. The CDR3 coding sequence is TGTGCCAGCAGTGTACCGGGACAGGGGGATCAAGAGACCCAGTACTTC.

The rearrangement links TRBV9 to TRBJ1-2; 8 bases line up with TRBD1. CDR3 size: 19 residues. Germline V lookup: CDR1 SGDLS, CDR2 YYNGEE. Germline trimming cut 4 bases from V and 3 bases from J; bases unmatched to any gene: 20. CDR3 sequence: CASSHPRGAKTGAHYGYTF. In DNA, the CDR3 is TGTGCCAGCAGCCATCCCCGGGGGGCAAAGACAGGGGCACACTATGGCTACACCTTC. Using reference TRBV9 and TRBJ1-2 for the parts outside the CDR3, the full variable domain is DSGVTQTPKHLITATGQRVTLRCSPRSGDLSVYWYQQSLDQGLQFLIQYYNGEERAKGNILERFSAQQFPDLHSELNLSSLELGDSALYFCASSHPRGAKTGAHYGYTFGSGTRLTVV.

CDR3 DNA: TGCGCCAGCAGCTTGAGTCTCGGGGACAGGGGTCCCGGGGAGCTGTTTTTT. This encodes CASSLSLGDRGPGELFF. The chain has TRBV5-1 and TRBJ2-2; 10 nucleotides align to TRBD1. CDR3 length equals 17 residues. V lost 1 base and J lost 6; bases outside the gene matches: 9. Germline V CDR1 and CDR2: SGHRS, YFSETQ.

This chain links TRBV28 with TRBJ1-5, with 8 nucleotides matching TRBD1. Germline trimming cut 2 bases from V and 7 bases from J; bases unmatched to any gene: 7. This CDR3 spans 15 amino acids. In germline, CDR1 is MDHEN, CDR2 SYDVKM. CDR3 sequence: CASSLGTGSYQPQHF. DNA of the CDR3: TGTGCCAGCAGTTTAGGGACAGGTAGTTACCAGCCCCAGCATTTT.

The DNA of the CDR3 is TGTGCCAGCAGAATGACAGGTGAAAACACTGAAGCTTTCTTT. Residues: CASRMTGENTEAFF. The chain employs TRBV7-2 and TRBJ1-1; a weak D match, TRBD1 (6 bases). Germline V gene data show CDR1 as SGHTA and CDR2 as FQGNSA. Trimming removed 6 bases from V and 2 bases from J, with 13 bases in between. The CDR3 consists of 14 residues.

This sequence joins TRBV6-5 and TRBJ2-7, with D maybe TRBD2 (6 bases). Trimming took 2 bases from V and 4 from J, leaving 12 bases between them. The CDR3 consists of 14 residues. Germline V gives CDR1 MNHEY, CDR2 SVGAGI. CDR3 residues: CASSYGGVTYEQYF. In DNA form, the CDR3 reads TGTGCCAGCAGTTACGGCGGGGTTACATACGAGCAGTACTTC.

The chain joins TRBV4-1 to TRBJ1-2, with D perhaps TRBD1 (5 bases). Per germline, CDR1 MGHRA and CDR2 YSYEKL. CDR3 length equals 14 residues. The V end lost 0 bases, the J end lost 2 bases, and 7 bases lay between the germline ends. The CDR3 DNA is TGCGCCAGCAGCCAAGAAAGGGACAACTATGGCTACACCTTC. Translated, it gives CASSQERDNYGYTF.

The gene calls are TRBV6-5 and TRBJ1-2; perhaps TRBD1 as D (5 bases). The CDR3 loop spans 14 amino acids. The V end was cut by 6 bases, the J end by 1 base, with 12 bases between. Germline assignment: CDR1 MNHEY and CDR2 SVGAGI. The CDR3 region is CASSHFGGNYGYTF. CDR3 nucleotides: TGTGCCAGCAGCCACTTCGGGGGTAACTATGGCTACACCTTC.

The chain combines TRBV5-5 with TRBJ1-5, with no clear D. The V and J ends lost 0 bases and 1 base respectively, with 8 bases between them. The CDR3 has 15 residues. Germline lookup yields CDR1 SGHKS and CDR2 YYEKEE (reference sequence). CDR3: CASSLGPGSNQPQHF. The CDR3 DNA follows: TGTGCCAGCAGCTTGGGACCGGGAAGCAATCAGCCCCAGCATTTT.

The genes are TRBV6-1 and TRBJ2-3; TRBD2 matches at 9 bases. Germline CDR1 reads MNHNS; CDR2 reads SASEGT. With V trimmed by 3 bases and J by 4 bases, 5 bases remained unmatched. CDR3 length equals 15 residues. The DNA for the CDR3 is TGTGCCAGCAGTGAGGCGACTAGCGGTGCAGATACGCAGTATTTT. It encodes CASSEATSGADTQYF.

The chain has TRBV4-1 and TRBJ2-7, with D hard to call. CDR1 and CDR2 (germline): MGHRA, YSYEKL. V was trimmed by 0 bases and J by 4 bases, leaving 7 bases between them. CDR3 size: 13 residues. DNA for the CDR3: TGCGCCAGCAGCCAAGATAGAGGTTACGAGCAGTACTTC. It encodes CASSQDRGYEQYF.

This clone was seen a few times. The chain recombines TRBV30 with TRBJ2-3; maybe TRBD2 (6 bases). V shed 3 bases and J shed 0 bases, with 10 bases lying between them. Germline CDR1 reads GTSNPN; CDR2 reads SVGIG (reference sequence). The CDR3 loop spans 14 amino acids. The CDR3 protein is CAWRGLTSTDTQYF. The CDR3, as DNA: TGTGCCTGGAGGGGACTGACTAGCACAGATACGCAGTATTTT.

V and J are TRBV24-1 and TRBJ2-7; D is perhaps TRBD1 (5 bases). V gave up 4 bases and J gave up 4 bases, with 10 bases separating them. CDR1 and CDR2 (germline): KGHDR, SFDVKD. The CDR3 is 13 residues long. CDR3 nucleotides: TGTGCCACCAGTGAGGACACCTCTTACGAGCAGTACTTC. It codes for CATSEDTSYEQYF.

V gene TRBV11-2 combines with J gene TRBJ1-6; 8 nucleotides agree with TRBD1. The trim removed 5 bases at V and 7 bases at J, leaving 7 bases unmatched. CDR3 length: 15 amino acids. In germline, CDR1 is SGHAT, CDR2 FQNNGV. The CDR3 region is CASSKRTGTNSPLHF. The DNA of the CDR3 is TGTGCCAGCAGCAAGAGGACAGGGACCAATTCACCCCTCCACTTT.